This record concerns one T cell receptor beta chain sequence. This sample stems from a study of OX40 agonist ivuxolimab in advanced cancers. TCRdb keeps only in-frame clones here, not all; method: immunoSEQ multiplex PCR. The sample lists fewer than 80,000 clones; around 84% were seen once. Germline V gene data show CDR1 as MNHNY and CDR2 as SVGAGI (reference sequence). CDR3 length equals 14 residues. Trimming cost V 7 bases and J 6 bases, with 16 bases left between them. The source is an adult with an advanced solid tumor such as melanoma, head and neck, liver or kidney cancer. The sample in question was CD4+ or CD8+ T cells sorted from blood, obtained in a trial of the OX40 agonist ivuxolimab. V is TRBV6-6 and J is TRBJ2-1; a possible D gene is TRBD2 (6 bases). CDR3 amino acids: CASNSLGGGNEQFF. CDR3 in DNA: TGTGCCAGCAATTCCCTCGGGGGAGGCAATGAGCAGTTCTTC.